This entry lists 21 T cell receptor beta chains sequenced from one sample in a study of blood T cell repertoires in COVID-19. Generated by immunoSEQ multiplex PCR, the TCRdb table keeps only in-frame clones and is missing some. The table shows some 82,000 clones, with 91% occurring only once. Sample: peripheral blood. These receptors all stem from a woman aged 45-65 years in a cohort sampled during active COVID-19.

The chain combines TRBV5-4 with TRBJ2-3, with TRBD2 matching over 10 bases. Germline V gene sequence: CDR1 SGHNT, CDR2 YYREEE (reference sequence). V lost 3 bases to trimming and J lost 4 bases; unmatched junction nucleotides: 5. The length of the CDR3 is 15 residues. The CDR3 nucleotides read TGTGCCAGCAGCTGGGCCGGGACTAGCGCAGATACGCAGTATTTT. Translating it yields CASSWAGTSADTQYF.

The V gene is TRBV7-9, the J gene TRBJ2-7; 12 bases are shared with TRBD2. The CDR3 consists of 16 residues. Germline assignment: CDR1 SEHNR and CDR2 FQNEAQ (reference sequence). Losses at the gene ends were 8 bases for V and 1 base for J; bases not matched to a gene: 9. The CDR3 is CASHPLTSGSSYEQYF. The CDR3 DNA reads TGTGCCAGCCACCCGTTGACTAGCGGGAGTTCCTACGAGCAGTACTTC.

The V gene is TRBV7-8, the J gene TRBJ2-1; 10 nucleotides match TRBD2. There are 15 residues in the CDR3. CDR1 SGHVS and CDR2 FQNEAQ come from the germline V gene. The ends lost 5 bases at V and 7 bases at J; junction bases unmatched: 8. The CDR3 DNA sequence: TGTGCCAGCAGCCCAGCGGGGGGGCTCGTAAATGAGCAGTTCTTC. Protein sequence: CASSPAGGLVNEQFF.

The chain couples TRBV20-1 to TRBJ2-1, with a possible D match to TRBD1 (5 bases). Germline lookup yields CDR1 DFQATT and CDR2 SNEGSKA (reference sequence). The CDR3 runs 12 residues. Trimming took 3 bases from V and 7 from J, leaving 10 bases between them. The CDR3 reads CSASAGSNEQFF. In nucleotides, the CDR3 is TGCAGTGCTAGTGCAGGGTCGAATGAGCAGTTCTTC.

This chain connects TRBV5-1 to TRBJ1-2; D perhaps matches TRBD1 (6 bases). Germline V gene sequence: CDR1 SGHRS, CDR2 YFSETQ. V was shortened by 4 bases and J by 1 base, with 11 bases between the two germline ends. The length of the CDR3 is 14 residues. The CDR3 bases are TGCGCCAGCAGCGGCGGACAGTTTAACTATGGCTACACCTTC. It translates to CASSGGQFNYGYTF.

CDR3 DNA sequence: TGCGCCAGCAGGGTAGCGGGAGGGCCTTTAAACATTCAGTACTTC. It specifies CASRVAGGPLNIQYF. The chain employs TRBV5-1 and TRBJ2-4; 11 bases are shared with TRBD2. Germline lookup yields CDR1 SGHRS and CDR2 YFSETQ. The ends lost 5 bases at V and 6 bases at J; junction bases unmatched: 7. The CDR3 consists of 15 residues.

This clone was seen just once. This chain connects TRBV2 to TRBJ2-3; D unresolved. This CDR3 region has 15 residues. Germline CDR1 SNHLY, CDR2 FYNNEI. Trimming removed 3 bases from V and 2 bases from J, with 12 bases in between. The CDR3 protein is CASSDFGRFTDTQYF. As DNA, the CDR3 is TGTGCCAGCAGTGATTTTGGCAGATTCACAGATACGCAGTATTTT.

This clone is a singleton in its sample. The chain employs TRBV7-2 and TRBJ1-2, with a weak D call TRBD1 (6 bases). V lost 1 base and J lost 4, with 7 bases in between. The germline V gene encodes CDR1 SGHTA and CDR2 FQGNSA. The CDR3 length is 13 residues. CDR3 sequence (DNA): TGTGCCAGCAGCTTAGTAGGGGGCTATGGCTACACCTTC. As protein: CASSLVGGYGYTF.

The rearrangement uses TRBV7-9 and TRBJ1-1; D possibly corresponds to TRBD1 (6 bases). The CDR3 spans 14 residues. Looked up from germline, CDR1 is SEHNR and CDR2 is FQNEAQ (reference sequence). Trimming pared 1 base from V and 2 bases from J, leaving 8 bases between. The CDR3, as DNA: TGTGCCAGCAGCTTAGACAGGGTCAACACTGAAGCTTTCTTT. This encodes CASSLDRVNTEAFF.

The CDR3 is CASRPISGDTQYF. The CDR3 nucleotides read TGTGCCAGTAGACCGATCAGCGGCGATACGCAGTATTTT. The rearrangement uses TRBV19 and TRBJ2-3; D is perhaps TRBD2 (5 bases). V dropped 6 bases and J dropped 6 bases, with 13 bases sitting between them. The CDR3 contains 13 residues. CDR1 is LNHDA, CDR2 SQIVND, per germline (reference sequence). The full variable domain, in which reference TRBV19 and TRBJ2-3 provide the parts outside the CDR3, is DGGITQSPKYLFRKEGQNVTLSCEQNLNHDAMYWYRQDPGQGLRLIYYSQIVNDFQKGDIAEGYSVSREKKESFPLTVTSAQKNPTAFYLCASRPISGDTQYFGPGTRLTVL.

The rearrangement links TRBV19 to TRBJ2-5; D possibly corresponds to TRBD1 (5 bases). CDR3 length equals 16 residues. Germline-derived CDR1 and CDR2 are LNHDA and SQIVND (reference sequence). Trimming removed 6 bases from V and 4 bases from J, with 21 bases in between. The CDR3: CASRALDSPGRETQYF. The CDR3 DNA sequence: TGTGCCAGTAGGGCCCTCGACAGCCCAGGCAGAGAGACCCAGTACTTC.

The chain links TRBV11-2 to TRBJ1-2; TRBD1 is a possible D gene (6 bases). The CDR3 runs 14 residues. Germline V gene sequence: CDR1 SGHAT, CDR2 FQNNGV. Deletions cut 5 bases from V and 6 bases from J, with 16 bases between. The CDR3 DNA follows: TGTGCCAGCAGCCGAGGGGGGGGAGGCGATGGCTACACCTTC. This codes for CASSRGGGGDGYTF. Variable domain in full (rest from reference TRBV11-2 and TRBJ1-2): EAGVAQSPRYKIIEKRQSVAFWCNPISGHATLYWYQQILGQGPKLLIQFQNNGVVDDSQLPKDRFSAERLKGVDSTLKIQPAKLEDSAVYLCASSRGGGGDGYTFGSGTRLTVV.

The J gene is TRBJ1-2, the V gene TRBV18, with D possibly matching TRBD1 (6 bases). Deletions cut 4 bases from V and 4 bases from J, with 22 bases between. CDR3 length: 17 residues. Germline V gene lookup returns CDR1 KGHSH and CDR2 LQKENI. This CDR3 reads CASSRTDETGIGYGYTF. CDR3 nucleotide sequence: TGTGCCAGCTCACGTACGGATGAAACAGGGATCGGCTATGGCTACACCTTC. Complete variable domain (other parts from reference TRBV18 and TRBJ1-2): NAGVMQNPRHLVRRRGQEARLRCSPMKGHSHVYWYRQLPEEGLKFMVYLQKENIIDESGMPKERFSAEFPKEGPSILRIQQVVRGDSAAYFCASSRTDETGIGYGYTFGSGTRLTVV.

V is TRBV28 and J is TRBJ2-1; no definite D call. CDR3 size: 14 residues. The germline CDR1 and CDR2 sequences are MDHEN and SYDVKM. The V and J ends lost 4 bases and 0 bases respectively, with 7 bases between them. The CDR3 bases are TGTGCCAGCAGTTGGCAAAGCTCCTACAATGAGCAGTTCTTC. Its translation: CASSWQSSYNEQFF.

This chain uses TRBV19 with TRBJ2-3; 9 bases are shared with TRBD1. The CDR3 totals 17 residues. Trimming cost V 7 bases and J 3 bases; bases outside gene matches: 14. The germline V gene has CDR1 LNHDA and CDR2 SQIVND (reference sequence). CDR3: CASTGPSGQGLTDTQYF. The CDR3 DNA reads as TGTGCCAGTACCGGACCTTCTGGACAGGGGTTAACAGATACGCAGTATTTT.

J is TRBJ1-5 and V is TRBV27, with D possibly being TRBD1 (6 bases). Germline CDR1 is MNHEY and CDR2 is SMNVEV (reference sequence). CDR3 size: 15 residues. Between the trimmed V and J ends, which lost 0 bases and 4 bases, there was a span of 10 bases. CDR3 region: CASSLSGQNNQPQHF. Here the CDR3 DNA reads TGTGCCAGCAGTTTATCTGGACAGAATAATCAGCCCCAGCATTTT.

The V gene is TRBV28, the J gene TRBJ2-1, with 7 bases identical to TRBD1. V dropped 6 bases and J dropped 2; count of bases not matched to a gene: 7. The CDR3 is made up of 15 amino acids. Looked up from germline, CDR1 is MDHEN and CDR2 is SYDVKM. The CDR3 is CASSPTGAAYNEQFF. For the CDR3, the DNA is TGTGCCAGCAGCCCTACAGGGGCCGCCTACAATGAGCAGTTCTTC.

The CDR3 nucleotides are TGTGCCAGCAGCCAAGCTGGCGGGGTCAGCTCCTACGAGCAGTACTTC. Protein product: CASSQAGGVSSYEQYF. The chain couples TRBV3-1 (or the pseudogene TRBV3-2) to TRBJ2-7; D may be TRBD2 (6 bases). Germline V lookup: CDR1 LGHDT, CDR2 YNNKEL (reference sequence). The V and J ends lost 1 base and 0 bases respectively, with 13 bases between them. The CDR3 extends over 16 amino acids.

This chain links TRBV7-9 with TRBJ1-1; 11 nucleotides agree with TRBD1. J was trimmed by 4 bases and V by 0 bases; bases with no gene match: 1. Germline CDR1 and CDR2: SEHNR and FQNEAQ (reference sequence). The CDR3 loop spans 15 amino acids. CDR3: CASSLAGTGGTEAFF. CDR3 coding DNA: TGTGCCAGCAGCTTAGCCGGGACAGGGGGCACTGAAGCTTTCTTT.

The rearrangement uses TRBV7-9 and TRBJ1-1; TRBD1 might be the D (6 bases). This CDR3 has 14 residues. Germline-derived CDR1 and CDR2 are SEHNR and FQNEAQ (reference sequence). Trimming stripped 1 base from V and 4 bases from J, with 10 bases between. The chain's CDR3 is CASSLGQVGTEAFF. In DNA form, the CDR3 reads TGTGCCAGCAGCTTAGGACAGGTAGGCACTGAAGCTTTCTTT.

Written as DNA, the CDR3 is TGTGCCAGCAGCCAAAGAGAGACCGGGGAGCTGTTTTTT. This translates into CASSQRETGELFF. The rearrangement joins TRBV3-1 (or the pseudogene TRBV3-2) to TRBJ2-2; no reliable D call. The CDR3 length is 13 residues. V was trimmed by 2 bases and J by 5 bases, leaving 6 bases between them. Germline CDR1 and CDR2: LGHDT and YNNKEL (reference sequence).